The rows below give T cell receptor beta chains drawn from one sample of a study of T cells in Graves' hyperthyroidism and ophthalmopathy. Using its own MiXCR run on the multiplex PCR reads, TCRdb lists one record per CDR3 protein. Counted here are hundreds of thousands of distinct CDR3 sequences, around 38% occurring once; the ten biggest clones make up 7.5% to 9.5%. Material: blood. The source of these receptors is a man younger than 35 with Graves' hyperthyroidism. The CDR3 runs from the conserved cysteine through the conserved F or W. The size field is filled for only some rows; it gives once, few, many or a size class.

clone_size	v_call	j_call	cdr3_aa
few	TRBV20-1	TRBJ2-7	CSAASYEQYF
many	TRBV10-3	TRBJ1-1	CAISATGTPNTEAFF
.	TRBV11-1	TRBJ1-1	CASSWYRNTEAFF
.	TRBV6-5	TRBJ1-1	CASRGGSATEAFF
many	TRBV11-1	TRBJ1-2	CASRRGNSGYTF
many	TRBV2	TRBJ1-1	CASSRQGRANTEAFF
.	TRBV7-9	TRBJ2-5	CASSWDSFHQETQYF
.	TRBV5-1	TRBJ2-2	CASSLARRGIDGELFF
many	TRBV7-9	TRBJ1-2	CASSPPGQGVRYTF
many	TRBV10-2	TRBJ1-1	CASSDAGDTEAFF
many	TRBV19	TRBJ1-5	CASSDRRQSNQPQHF
many	TRBV7-8	TRBJ1-5	CASSLRVAQPQHF
.	TRBV14	TRBJ1-2	CASSQTGGAGDGYTF
once	TRBV5-6	TRBJ1-6	CASRAGTGISYNSPLHF
.	TRBV7-2	TRBJ2-7	CASSLELAGVYEQYF
many	TRBV29-1	TRBJ1-1	CSVEDHWDRGLEAFF
.	TRBV10-1	TRBJ2-7	CASTNPRQGMVDEQYF
many	TRBV7-9	TRBJ2-7	CASSTGYYPYEQYF
few	TRBV7-9	TRBJ1-4	CASSDGPSTNEKLFF
few	TRBV7-6	TRBJ1-5	CASSQVMRDGNQPQHF
.	TRBV25-1	TRBJ1-6	CASSEYRGNSPLHF
.	TRBV6-1	TRBJ1-2	CASSELVGTGFGYTF
many	TRBV7-9	TRBJ1-4	CASSSLTDSNEKLFF
few	TRBV9	TRBJ1-3	CASSAWGGDTIYF
many	TRBV2	TRBJ1-1	CASRSSGEAEAFF
few	TRBV7-3	TRBJ1-5	CASSQDAGNQPQHF
few	TRBV19	TRBJ2-7	CASSIVGGVDYEQYF
many	TRBV12-3/TRBV12-4	TRBJ1-5	CASSLKNQPQHF
.	TRBV7-8	TRBJ1-1	CASSHVRITEAFF
.	TRBV6-1	TRBJ2-3	CASSSSDTQYF
many	TRBV9	TRBJ1-6	CASSTDRVGNSPLHF
.	TRBV12-3/TRBV12-4	TRBJ2-2	CASDGQNTGELFF
many	TRBV12-3/TRBV12-4	TRBJ1-2	CASSPSIGGGYTF
.	TRBV4-3	TRBJ2-5	CASSQDLIRLAGGETQYF
.	TRBV7-2	TRBJ2-7	CASSLSRQTLLYEQYF
.	TRBV7-8	TRBJ1-1	CARSTGPYTEAFF
few	TRBV5-1	TRBJ1-4	CASSQQGATNEKLFF
few	TRBV20-1	TRBJ2-7	CSARPTSYEQYF
.	TRBV7-6	TRBJ2-7	CASSPGTSGSVYEQYF
many	TRBV29-1	TRBJ2-7	CSAQTGGSYEQYF
.	TRBV29-1	TRBJ2-3	CSVIQGSTDTQYF
.	TRBV7-9	TRBJ2-2	CASSLPINGPTGELFF
.	TRBV10-2	TRBJ1-6	CARSENSPLHF
many	TRBV10-3	TRBJ1-5	CAISETDGSNQPQHF
.	TRBV15	TRBJ2-3	CATSRTGDTQYF